These T cell receptor beta chains were read from a single sample in a study of graft-versus-host responses after intestinal transplantation. This table comes from immunoSEQ multiplex PCR, and its TCRdb copy is limited to in-frame clones, with some not included. In the table there are about 10,000 clones, about 92% of which are singletons. Here the sequenced sample was PBMCs, taken approximately 40 days after intestinal transplantation. The receptor set was obtained from a human patient who received an intestinal transplant, so some T cells may come from the graft donor. Each CDR3 is given with its conserved first and last residue. Each record gives: V gene, CDR3 length, D gene, J gene, clone size, CDR3 protein, CDR3 DNA. The D gene is left open where the match is weak. Clone size is not always given. Where it is, it says once, few, many or a class for expanded clones.

TRBV19	17	TRBD1	TRBJ2-3	NA	CASSMSEQGFGTDTQYF	TGTGCCAGTAGTATGTCGGAACAGGGGTTCGGGACAGATACGCAGTATTTT
TRBV6-4	19	TRBD1	TRBJ1-4	NA	CASSDLMGQGALLNEKLFF	TGTGCCAGCAGTGACTTGATGGGACAGGGGGCCCTACTTAATGAAAAACTGTTTTTT
TRBV9	18	NA	TRBJ1-4	NA	CASSVGQDLTLWGEKLFF	TGTGCCAGCAGCGTAGGGCAGGACCTAACCCTTTGGGGCGAAAAACTGTTTTTT
TRBV7-6	18	NA	TRBJ2-7	NA	CASSSNDRDLSGYYEQYF	TGTGCCAGCAGCTCAAACGACCGGGATCTCTCTGGCTACTACGAGCAGTACTTC
TRBV4-1	14	NA	TRBJ2-7	NA	CASSQGSLPYEQYF	TGCGCCAGCAGCCAAGGTTCCCTTCCCTACGAGCAGTACTTC
TRBV2	14	TRBD1	TRBJ1-1	NA	CASSSQGSGTEAFF	TGTGCCAGCAGTTCACAGGGGTCTGGCACTGAAGCTTTCTTT
TRBV5-5	13	NA	TRBJ1-2	NA	CASSLTGGGGYTF	TGTGCCAGCAGCCTCACCGGGGGCGGGGGCTACACCTTC
TRBV6-5	15	TRBD1	TRBJ2-2	NA	CASTPGQGRTGELFF	TGTGCCAGCACCCCGGGACAGGGACGAACCGGGGAGCTGTTTTTT
TRBV6-5	14	TRBD1	TRBJ1-5	NA	CASSYRQGNQPQHF	TGTGCCAGCAGTTACCGACAGGGTAATCAGCCCCAGCATTTT
TRBV5-1	14	NA	TRBJ2-1	NA	CASTIGDIYNEQFF	TGCGCCAGCACCATAGGGGACATATACAATGAGCAGTTCTTC
TRBV2	13	TRBD1	TRBJ2-5	NA	CASSGDRGETQYF	TGTGCCAGCAGTGGCGACAGGGGCGAGACCCAGTACTTC
TRBV20-1	11	NA	TRBJ1-2	NA	CSAGTNYGYTF	TGCAGTGCTGGGACTAACTATGGCTACACCTTC
TRBV2	13	NA	TRBJ2-2	NA	CASLKPNTGELFF	TGTGCCAGCCTTAAACCGAACACCGGGGAGCTGTTTTTT
TRBV2	12	NA	TRBJ1-2	NA	CASSSGTYGYTF	TGTGCCAGCAGTTCCGGGACGTATGGCTACACCTTC
TRBV11-3	17	NA	TRBJ2-1	NA	CASSLGNRPGGLDEQFF	TGTGCCAGCAGCTTAGGTAATAGGCCAGGGGGACTGGATGAGCAGTTCTTC
TRBV6-1	12	NA	TRBJ2-7	NA	CASSLYTLEQYF	TGTGCCAGCAGTCTTTACACCTTGGAGCAGTACTTC
TRBV6-5	11	NA	TRBJ1-2	NA	CASRGRGGYTF	TGTGCCAGCCGGGGTAGGGGGGGCTACACCTTC
TRBV9	14	NA	TRBJ2-5	NA	CASSVAGAQETQYF	TGTGCCAGCAGCGTAGCGGGGGCCCAAGAGACCCAGTACTTC
TRBV19	14	NA	TRBJ1-3	NA	CASSISEEGNTIYF	TGTGCCAGTAGTATCTCGGAGGAAGGAAACACCATATATTTT
TRBV20-1	11	TRBD1	TRBJ2-7	NA	CSAGTVYEQYF	TGCAGTGCCGGGACAGTCTACGAGCAGTACTTC
TRBV5-6	16	NA	TRBJ1-2	once	CASSFQWEAAVYGYTF	TGTGCCAGCAGCTTCCAATGGGAGGCAGCCGTCTATGGCTACACCTTC
TRBV12-5	12	NA	TRBJ2-4	NA	CAGGYDPNIQYF	TGTGCTGGTGGATACGACCCCAACATTCAGTACTTC
TRBV5-6	12	NA	TRBJ1-1	NA	CASSETHTEAFF	TGTGCCAGCAGCGAGACACACACTGAAGCTTTCTTT
TRBV6-5	14	TRBD2	TRBJ2-5	NA	CASTLAGNQETQYF	TGTGCCAGCACCCTAGCGGGAAACCAAGAGACCCAGTACTTC
TRBV7-8	15	NA	TRBJ1-1	NA	CASSAHRVQNTEAFF	TGTGCCAGCAGCGCCCACAGGGTTCAGAACACTGAAGCTTTCTTT
TRBV7-7	14	NA	TRBJ1-1	NA	CASNSQAENTEAFF	TGTGCTAGCAACTCCCAGGCAGAGAACACTGAAGCTTTCTTT
TRBV18	17	TRBD1	TRBJ2-7	NA	CASSPTPGQGISYEQYF	TGTGCCAGCTCACCAACACCGGGACAGGGCATCTCCTACGAGCAGTACTTC
TRBV7-6	15	TRBD2	TRBJ2-6	NA	CASSSGGAGANVLTF	TGTGCCAGCAGCTCCGGGGGGGCCGGGGCCAACGTCCTGACTTTC
TRBV7-2	15	TRBD2	TRBJ2-1	NA	CASSIIAGGHNEQFF	TGTGCCAGCAGTATCATAGCGGGGGGCCACAATGAGCAGTTCTTC
TRBV5-8	16	TRBD1	TRBJ2-7	NA	CAFQGVGPGTSYEQYF	TGTGCCTTCCAGGGGGTCGGTCCGGGGACCTCCTACGAGCAGTACTTC
TRBV4-1	17	NA	TRBJ2-2	once	CASSQERGWGYTGELFF	TGCGCCAGCAGCCAAGAGAGGGGTTGGGGGTACACCGGGGAGCTGTTTTTT
TRBV14	16	NA	TRBJ2-7	NA	CASSQEAIKSSYEQYF	TGTGCCAGCAGCCAAGAGGCTATCAAATCTTCCTACGAGCAGTACTTC
TRBV7-6	17	NA	TRBJ1-3	NA	CASSLRDDQISGNTIYF	TGTGCCAGCAGCTTACGCGACGACCAGATCTCTGGAAACACCATATATTTT
TRBV11-2	11	NA	TRBJ2-1	NA	CASSLINEQFF	TGTGCCAGCAGCTTAATCAATGAGCAGTTCTTC
TRBV27	13	NA	TRBJ1-6	once	CASSTVDWAPLHF	TGTGCCAGCAGTACTGTCGATTGGGCACCCCTCCACTTT
TRBV27	14	NA	TRBJ1-6	NA	CASSLGPGYSPLHF	TGTGCCAGCAGTTTGGGTCCAGGGTATTCACCCCTCCACTTT
TRBV13	15	TRBD1	TRBJ1-2	NA	CASSSRGYRGYGYTF	TGTGCCAGCAGCTCTAGGGGGTACAGGGGATATGGCTACACCTTC
TRBV5-1	13	NA	TRBJ1-1	NA	CASSLEANTEAFF	TGCGCCAGCAGCTTGGAGGCCAACACTGAAGCTTTCTTT
TRBV27	17	NA	TRBJ2-7	NA	CASSLEGWTAPSDEQYF	TGTGCCAGCAGTTTAGAAGGTTGGACAGCTCCCTCCGATGAGCAGTACTTC
TRBV25-1	15	TRBD2	TRBJ2-5	NA	CASSALTSGGETQYF	TGTGCCAGCAGTGCCCTGACTAGCGGGGGGGAGACCCAGTACTTC
TRBV6-5	16	NA	TRBJ1-6	once	CASSYISRGPNSPLHF	TGTGCCAGCAGTTACATCTCTAGGGGACCAAATTCACCCCTCCACTTT
TRBV29-1	13	TRBD1	TRBJ1-2	NA	CSVETGWGYGYTF	TGCAGCGTTGAGACAGGGTGGGGCTATGGCTACACCTTC
TRBV13	12	NA	TRBJ2-1	NA	CASSLSYNEQFF	TGTGCCAGCAGCCTATCCTACAATGAGCAGTTCTTC
TRBV7-7	15	TRBD1	TRBJ2-5	once	CASSARTGVQETQYF	TGTGCTAGCAGCGCCCGGACAGGAGTCCAAGAGACCCAGTACTTC
TRBV7-8	19	TRBD1	TRBJ1-5	NA	CASSPPLTGTHPSNQPQHF	TGTGCCAGCAGCCCCCCCTTGACAGGGACTCACCCTAGCAATCAGCCCCAGCATTTT
TRBV2	14	TRBD1	TRBJ1-1	NA	CANRDRWLYPEAFF	TGTGCCAACCGGGACAGATGGTTGTATCCTGAAGCTTTCTTT
TRBV19	15	TRBD2	TRBJ2-7	NA	CASRLVAGGSEEQYF	TGTGCCAGTAGGCTCGTAGCGGGGGGGTCCGAAGAGCAGTACTTC
TRBV10-3	16	TRBD2	TRBJ2-5	few	CAIQDDYSGSLETQYF	TGTGCCATCCAAGACGACTACAGCGGGAGTCTAGAGACCCAGTACTTC
TRBV6-6	15	TRBD1	TRBJ2-7	NA	CASNPGGQGDHEQYF	TGTGCCAGCAACCCAGGTGGACAGGGGGACCACGAGCAGTACTTC
TRBV6-1	11	NA	TRBJ1-6	NA	CASGYNSPLHF	TGTGCCAGTGGGTATAATTCACCCCTCCACTTT
TRBV27	15	NA	TRBJ2-5	NA	CASSEEGGAAETQYF	TGTGCCAGCAGTGAAGAGGGTGGCGCAGCAGAGACCCAGTACTTC
TRBV5-8	13	NA	TRBJ1-5	NA	CASIGYSNQPQHF	TGTGCCAGCATAGGATATAGCAATCAGCCCCAGCATTTT